This entry is about one TCR beta chain. The antigen is undetermined. Baseline, cycle 4 day 1, and cycle 7 day 1 were the blood sampling points. Produced via immunoSEQ multiplex PCR; TCRdb's table is partial and in-frame only. The sample has about 51,000 clones; roughly 80% are singletons. Per germline, CDR1 SGHKS and CDR2 YYEKEE (reference sequence). V dropped 4 bases and J dropped 5; count of bases not matched to a gene: 5. The CDR3 has 16 residues. This record belongs to a study of OX40 agonist ivuxolimab in advanced cancers. Overall study: Partial responses were seen in three patients, one with hepatocellular carcinoma and two with cutaneous melanoma.

Study-level points and caveats: Not determined was the antigen specificity of the expanded peripheral T cells.

The chain recombines TRBV5-5 with TRBJ2-1, with 14 positions matching TRBD2. The clonotype originates from an adult with an advanced solid tumor such as melanoma, head and neck, liver or kidney cancer. The starting material was CD4+ or CD8+ T cells sorted from blood, obtained in a trial of the OX40 agonist ivuxolimab. CDR3 in DNA: TGTGCCAGCAGCCTCCGGACTAGCGGGAGGAACAATGAGCAGTTCTTC. Protein product: CASSLRTSGRNNEQFF.